This T cell receptor beta chain was observed in a study of shared T cell receptors in the human thymus. The protocol was immunoSEQ multiplex PCR, while the TCRdb copy is restricted to in-frame clones and leaves out a portion. The data show approximately 580,000 clones, with 78% seen just once and around 0.012% held by the top ten. Germline V CDR1 and CDR2: MNHEY, SMNVEV (reference sequence). V lost 3 bases, J lost 2 bases, and 7 bases lay in between. The CDR3 length is 13 residues. This sample also belongs to another study, concerning human thymus T cells. That paper states: Usage of V and J genes appeared biased in thymic and blood repertoires. The related literature has documented a marked overlap of thymic repertoires among unrelated individuals.

The sequenced sample was thymocytes. This chain connects TRBV27 to TRBJ1-2, with D unresolved. The TCR sequence derives from a boy under three years old with a congenital heart defect. DNA for the CDR3: TGTGCCAGCAGTTTCGGGAGAAACTATGGCTACACCTTC. The encoded protein is CASSFGRNYGYTF.